The T cell receptor beta chain described here comes from a study of cytomegalovirus exposure and HLA in healthy donors. Study-wide context: An analysis done earlier identified around 100 million unique TCR beta sequences from 200 million or so T cells. Findings and limits, study-wide: According to the study, roughly 180 TCR beta chains were cytomegalovirus-associated. Earlier findings revealed that most TCR beta V segments proved productive either about 90% or about 30% of the time.

The J segment lost 9 bases and the V segment lost 8 bases, leaving 14 bases of the junction unmatched. CDR1 is SEHNR, CDR2 FQNEAQ, per germline (reference sequence). This CDR3 spans 16 amino acids. With regard to this clone: The antigen remains unidentified.

The PCR used 60 Vbeta and 13 Jbeta primers. The method was immunoSEQ multiplex PCR; TCRdb's version includes in-frame clones alone and lacks a portion of them. The sample has approximately 160,000 clones, about 64% seen once; the top ten hold approximately 1.5%. The sequencing input was PBMCs. This TCR was recovered from a man aged 50 to 60 in good health and CMV-seronegative. This chain uses TRBV7-9 with TRBJ2-1; 12 bases line up with TRBD2. CDR3 coding DNA: TGTGCCAGCTGGCCATCTTGGGCTAGCGGGGGGGCTGAGCAGTTCTTC. As protein: CASWPSWASGGAEQFF.